This is a list of T cell receptor beta chains from one sample in a study of OX40 agonist ivuxolimab in advanced cancers. Generated by immunoSEQ multiplex PCR, the TCRdb table keeps only in-frame clones and is missing some. The repertoire consists of 60,000 to 65,000 clones, with about nine tenths occurring once and the leading ten covering 1.5% to 2%. This material consisted of CD4+ or CD8+ T cells sorted from blood, taken in a trial of the OX40 agonist ivuxolimab. The receptors stem from an adult with an advanced solid tumor such as melanoma, head and neck, liver or kidney cancer. CDR3s include the opening cysteine and the closing phenylalanine or tryptophan. The D gene is left open where the match is weak. Clone size is given for some rows only: seen once, a few or many times, or a class if the clone is expanded.

CDR3 DNA,CDR3 protein,J gene,V gene,CDR3 length,clone size,D gene
TGTGCCAGCTCACCACGGAGCGGGGGCTCCTACGAGCAGTACTTC,CASSPRSGGSYEQYF,TRBJ2-7,TRBV18,15,few,TRBD2
TGCGCCAGCAGCCAAGATTTAGGTTCTGGGGCCAACGTCCTGACTTTC,CASSQDLGSGANVLTF,TRBJ2-6,TRBV4-1,16,once,.
TGTGCCTGGAGTGAGGGCAGAAGCCCCTACGAGCAGTACTTC,CAWSEGRSPYEQYF,TRBJ2-7,TRBV30,14,once,.
TGTGCCTGGAGTGTAAGAATTGCGGATACGCAGTATTTT,CAWSVRIADTQYF,TRBJ2-3,TRBV30,13,.,.
TGTGCCAGCAGTTTTCTGGGGACTAGCGGATTCTACGAGCAGTACTTC,CASSFLGTSGFYEQYF,TRBJ2-7,TRBV25-1,16,.,TRBD2
TGTGCCAGCAGTTTATCTCCAGTCTCCTACGAGCAGTACTTC,CASSLSPVSYEQYF,TRBJ2-7,TRBV27,14,.,.
TGTGCCAGCAGCCCCAACACAGGCCGAGAAGCTTTCTTT,CASSPNTGREAFF,TRBJ1-1,TRBV7-3,13,.,.
TGTGCCAGCAGAACAGGGTACAATGAGCAGTTCTTC,CASRTGYNEQFF,TRBJ2-1,TRBV6-5,12,.,.
TGTGCCAGCAACCTAAGAGGGCGGGGTCAGCCCCAGCATTTT,CASNLRGRGQPQHF,TRBJ1-5,TRBV28,14,.,.
TGTGCCAGCAGCTTGGGCAGCGAGCCGACCCAGTACTTC,CASSLGSEPTQYF,TRBJ2-5,TRBV5-4,13,.,.
TGCGCCAGCAGCGTGGGGGAGGGTACAGATACGCAGTATTTT,CASSVGEGTDTQYF,TRBJ2-3,TRBV5-1,14,.,TRBD2
TGTGCCTGGAGTGAGCTAGCGGCCTACAATGAGCAGTTCTTC,CAWSELAAYNEQFF,TRBJ2-1,TRBV30,14,.,TRBD2
TGTGCCAGCAGCTTCTCGGGGGGGACAGATACGCAGTATTTT,CASSFSGGTDTQYF,TRBJ2-3,TRBV11-3,14,.,TRBD2
TGTGCCAGCAGCTTCTCCGGGACTGATATCGATACGCAGTATTTT,CASSFSGTDIDTQYF,TRBJ2-3,TRBV5-6,15,.,.
TGTGCCAGCAGCTTAGGACAGGTACGAATCTACGAGCAGTACTTC,CASSLGQVRIYEQYF,TRBJ2-7,TRBV7-9,15,.,.
TGTGCCAGCAGTGATTTTTCTTCCCGGGGAACTGAAGCTTTCTTT,CASSDFSSRGTEAFF,TRBJ1-1,TRBV6-1,15,.,.
TGTGCCAGCAGTCCCTACAGAAGAGCTTTCTTT,CASSPYRRAFF,TRBJ1-1,TRBV28,11,.,.
TGTGCCAGCAGCTCTATGACAGGGGAGACCCAGTACTTC,CASSSMTGETQYF,TRBJ2-5,TRBV7-2,13,.,TRBD1
TGTGCCAGCTCACCGTTAACCGGGACGGTGAACACTGAAGCTTTCTTT,CASSPLTGTVNTEAFF,TRBJ1-1,TRBV18,16,.,.
TGTGCCAGCAGCTTAGGGACCCCGGCCCGGAGCTCCTACAATGAGCAGTTCTTC,CASSLGTPARSSYNEQFF,TRBJ2-1,TRBV7-9,18,.,.
TGTGCCAGCAACTTGGACTCAGGGGGCGCGATTCAGCCCCAGCATTTT,CASNLDSGGAIQPQHF,TRBJ1-5,TRBV5-8,16,.,TRBD1
TGTGCCAGCAGCCCCGGGACAGTTAGCACAGATACGCAGTATTTT,CASSPGTVSTDTQYF,TRBJ2-3,TRBV7-2,15,.,TRBD1
TGTGCCTGGACCGTGGGGGGAGATACGCAGTATTTT,CAWTVGGDTQYF,TRBJ2-3,TRBV30,12,.,.
TGTGCCAGCAGGCCGGGACAGGTCGCCTACGAGCAGTACTTC,CASRPGQVAYEQYF,TRBJ2-7,TRBV28,14,.,TRBD1
TGTGCCAGCAGCGGGCGGGACCCAAACACCGGGGAGCTGTTTTTT,CASSGRDPNTGELFF,TRBJ2-2,TRBV9,15,.,.
TGTGCTAGTGGTTTTCTCTCCCAGGGGGCGAGTACAGATACGCAGTATTTT,CASGFLSQGASTDTQYF,TRBJ2-3,TRBV12-5,17,.,TRBD1
TGTGCCAGCAGCTTCTTTCAGGGGAACGACGAGCAGTACTTC,CASSFFQGNDEQYF,TRBJ2-7,TRBV7-8,14,.,.
TGTGCCAGCAGCCTCGGCGCGGGAGTGTACTACGAGCAGTACTTC,CASSLGAGVYYEQYF,TRBJ2-7,TRBV28,15,.,TRBD2
TGTGCCTGGAGTGGGCAGGGGGCCTATCTTGCGGGAGATACGCAGTATTTT,CAWSGQGAYLAGDTQYF,TRBJ2-3,TRBV30,17,.,TRBD1
TGTGCCAGCAGACCCGGGACGGCGAACACTGAAGCTTTCTTT,CASRPGTANTEAFF,TRBJ1-1,TRBV6-6,14,.,.
TGTGCCAGCAGCCAAGATATACGGGTTAGCACAGATACGCAGTATTTT,CASSQDIRVSTDTQYF,TRBJ2-3,TRBV4-2,16,.,.
TGTGCCAGCAGCCTACGGACTGTTGACTCTGGGGCCAACGTCCTGACTTTC,CASSLRTVDSGANVLTF,TRBJ2-6,TRBV5-4,17,once,.
TGTGCCAGCTCATCAGGGGCTAGCGGGAGCGAGCAGTACTTC,CASSSGASGSEQYF,TRBJ2-7,TRBV18,14,.,TRBD2
TGTGCCAGCAGTGTGGGGGTGACCCTTAAAGAGACCCAGTACTTC,CASSVGVTLKETQYF,TRBJ2-5,TRBV2,15,.,.
TGTGCCAGCAGCTTAGATCTGTCCGCACGGGCCGGGGAGCTGTTTTTT,CASSLDLSARAGELFF,TRBJ2-2,TRBV11-2,16,.,.
TGTGCCAGCAGCTTAACACATAGCTATGGCTACACCTTC,CASSLTHSYGYTF,TRBJ1-2,TRBV7-3,13,few,.
TGCGCCAGCAGCTTGGTACGTTGGGACTCCGGTTTTGCTGAGCAGTTCTTC,CASSLVRWDSGFAEQFF,TRBJ2-1,TRBV5-1,17,.,.
TGTGCCAGCAGCCTAGTACAGAGCTCTGGAAACACCATATATTTT,CASSLVQSSGNTIYF,TRBJ1-3,TRBV6-5,15,.,.
TGTGCCAGCAGTTCGCGAAGAGGTGATACGCAGTATTTT,CASSSRRGDTQYF,TRBJ2-3,TRBV27,13,.,.
TGTGCCAGCAGCACAACAGGGGGCTTGGCAGATACGCAGTATTTT,CASSTTGGLADTQYF,TRBJ2-3,TRBV5-8,15,.,TRBD1
TGTGCCAGCAGCCAAACAGGGGGCGGAAAAAATCAGCCCCAGCATTTT,CASSQTGGGKNQPQHF,TRBJ1-5,TRBV6-6,16,few,TRBD1
TGCGCCAGCAGCCAAGATCGGAGGACGGGAAACACCATATATTTT,CASSQDRRTGNTIYF,TRBJ1-3,TRBV4-1,15,.,.
TGTGCCAGCAGCATCGGGCCACCCCAGCTAACCGGGGAGCTGTTTTTT,CASSIGPPQLTGELFF,TRBJ2-2,TRBV5-4,16,.,.
TGTGCCAGCAGCTACCGAGGGCGGAACTATGGCTACACCTTC,CASSYRGRNYGYTF,TRBJ1-2,TRBV7-2,14,.,.
TGCGCCAGCAGCTTAGGACTAGCTCGGGGTGGGAATGAGCAGTTCTTC,CASSLGLARGGNEQFF,TRBJ2-1,TRBV5-1,16,once,TRBD2
TGTGCCAGCTCACCCTCAGGGAGTAGCGGCAATCAGCCCCAGCATTTT,CASSPSGSSGNQPQHF,TRBJ1-5,TRBV18,16,.,.
TGTGCCAGCAGATCGGCAGGGTTGGTCTATGGCTACACCTTC,CASRSAGLVYGYTF,TRBJ1-2,TRBV6-1,14,.,.
TGTGCCAGCAGTTTCGGAGGGGGCTATGGCTACACCTTC,CASSFGGGYGYTF,TRBJ1-2,TRBV28,13,.,.
TGTGCCAGCAGCCCTTGGACTACCCTAGCCAAAAACATTCAGTACTTC,CASSPWTTLAKNIQYF,TRBJ2-4,TRBV5-8,16,.,.
TGCAGCGTTGAAGATGGCGGAGATACGCAGTATTTT,CSVEDGGDTQYF,TRBJ2-3,TRBV29-1,12,.,.
TGTGCCAGCAGCTTGGAACAGGGATCCGAGCAGTACTTC,CASSLEQGSEQYF,TRBJ2-7,TRBV5-4,13,.,.
TGTGCCAGCAGCTTTGAGACAGGGCTGTTTTCGAATGGCTACACCTTC,CASSFETGLFSNGYTF,TRBJ1-2,TRBV5-6,16,.,TRBD1
TGTGCCTGTCCGGGACGGCCGAATTCACCCCTCCACTTT,CACPGRPNSPLHF,TRBJ1-6,TRBV30,13,.,.
TGTGCCAGCAGCCAGTCAGGAAATGGGAATGAGCAGTTCTTC,CASSQSGNGNEQFF,TRBJ2-1,TRBV4-2,14,.,.
TGTGCCAGCAGCCCCCAGGGGGGAGTGGGCTCTGGAAACACCATATATTTT,CASSPQGGVGSGNTIYF,TRBJ1-3,TRBV7-6,17,.,TRBD1
TGTGCCAGCAGCAAGGACTCCCAGAAAAATAATTCACCCCTCCACTTT,CASSKDSQKNNSPLHF,TRBJ1-6,TRBV7-3,16,.,.
TGTGCCAGCAGCCAAAGCACAGGGGGGGGTGAGCAGTACTTC,CASSQSTGGGEQYF,TRBJ2-7,TRBV4-2,14,once,.
TGTGCCAGCAGCTTGCAGGGCCCTCGAGGGCTCACCTTC,CASSLQGPRGLTF,TRBJ1-2,TRBV5-6,13,.,.
TGTGCCAGCAGCTCAACTAACTACGAGCAGTACTTC,CASSSTNYEQYF,TRBJ2-7,TRBV27,12,.,.